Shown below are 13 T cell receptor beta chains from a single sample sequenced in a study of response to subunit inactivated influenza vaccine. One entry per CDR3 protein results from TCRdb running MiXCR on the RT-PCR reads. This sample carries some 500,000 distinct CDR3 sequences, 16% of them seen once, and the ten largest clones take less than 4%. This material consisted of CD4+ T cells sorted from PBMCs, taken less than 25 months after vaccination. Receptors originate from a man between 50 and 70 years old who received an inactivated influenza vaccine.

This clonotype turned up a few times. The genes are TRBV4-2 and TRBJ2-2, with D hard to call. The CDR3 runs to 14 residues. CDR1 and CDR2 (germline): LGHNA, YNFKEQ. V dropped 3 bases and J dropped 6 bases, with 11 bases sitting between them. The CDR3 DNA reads TGTGCCAGCAGCCAGGATACATTCCCCGGGGAGCTGTTTTTT. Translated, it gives CASSQDTFPGELFF.

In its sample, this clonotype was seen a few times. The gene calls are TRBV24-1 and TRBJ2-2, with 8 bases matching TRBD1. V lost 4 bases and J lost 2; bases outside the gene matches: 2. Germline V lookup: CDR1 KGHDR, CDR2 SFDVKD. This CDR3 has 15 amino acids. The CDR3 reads CATSDGQGNTGELFF. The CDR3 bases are TGTGCCACCAGTGACGGACAGGGTAACACCGGGGAGCTGTTTTTT.

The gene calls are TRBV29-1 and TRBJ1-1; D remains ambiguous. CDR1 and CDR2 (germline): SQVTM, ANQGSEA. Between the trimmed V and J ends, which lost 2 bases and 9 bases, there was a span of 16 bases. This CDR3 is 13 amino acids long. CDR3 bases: TGCAGCGTTGAATCCCCAGGACGAGATAAAGCTTTCTTT. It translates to CSVESPGRDKAFF.

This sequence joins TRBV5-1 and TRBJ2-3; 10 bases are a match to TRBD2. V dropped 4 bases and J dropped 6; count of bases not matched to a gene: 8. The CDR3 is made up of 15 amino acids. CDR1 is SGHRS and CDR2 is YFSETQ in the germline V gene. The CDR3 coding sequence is TGCGCCAGCAGCATTGCTAGCGGGAGAGTGGATACGCAGTATTTT. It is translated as CASSIASGRVDTQYF.

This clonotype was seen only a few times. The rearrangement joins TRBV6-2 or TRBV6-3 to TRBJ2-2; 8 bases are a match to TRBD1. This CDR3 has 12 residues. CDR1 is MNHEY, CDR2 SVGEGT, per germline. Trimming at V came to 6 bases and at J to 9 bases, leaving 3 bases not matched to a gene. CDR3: CASRTGARELFF. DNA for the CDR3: TGTGCCAGCAGGACAGGGGCAAGGGAGCTGTTTTTT.

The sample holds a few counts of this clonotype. CDR3 nucleotides: TGTGCCATCAGTGAGTCTAGGGCGGAAACTCAGACTGAAGCTTTCTTT. This sequence encodes CAISESRAETQTEAFF. J is TRBJ1-1 and V is TRBV10-3; D remains ambiguous. Germline V lookup: CDR1 ENHRY, CDR2 SYGVKD. Trimming removed 0 bases at V and 5 bases at J, with 16 bases between. The CDR3 length is 16 residues.

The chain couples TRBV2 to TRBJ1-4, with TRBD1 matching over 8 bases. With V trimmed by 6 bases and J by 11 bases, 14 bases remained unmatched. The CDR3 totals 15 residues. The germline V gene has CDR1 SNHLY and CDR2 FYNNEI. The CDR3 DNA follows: TGTGCCAGCAGCACCGATCGGACAGGGCAGGCGAAACTGTTTTTT. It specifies CASSTDRTGQAKLFF. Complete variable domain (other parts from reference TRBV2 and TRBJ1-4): EPEVTQTPSHQVTQMGQEVILRCVPISNHLYFYWYRQILGQKVEFLVSFYNNEISEKSEIFDDQFSVERPDGSNFTLKIRSTKLEDSAMYFCASSTDRTGQAKLFFGSGTQLSVL.

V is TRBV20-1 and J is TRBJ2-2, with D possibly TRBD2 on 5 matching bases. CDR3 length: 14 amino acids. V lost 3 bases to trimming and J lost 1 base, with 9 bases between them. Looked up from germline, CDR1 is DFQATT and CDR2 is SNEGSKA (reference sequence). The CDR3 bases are TGCAGTGCTAGTGAGGGAATGAACACCGGGGAGCTGTTTTTT. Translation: CSASEGMNTGELFF.

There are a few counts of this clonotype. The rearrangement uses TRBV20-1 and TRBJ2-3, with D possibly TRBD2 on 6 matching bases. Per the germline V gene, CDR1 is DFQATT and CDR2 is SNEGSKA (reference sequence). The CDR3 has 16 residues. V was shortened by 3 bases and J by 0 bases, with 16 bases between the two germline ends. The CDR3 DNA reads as TGCAGTGCTAGTCCCTTACCTAGCGAAAGCACAGATACGCAGTATTTT. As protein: CSASPLPSESTDTQYF.

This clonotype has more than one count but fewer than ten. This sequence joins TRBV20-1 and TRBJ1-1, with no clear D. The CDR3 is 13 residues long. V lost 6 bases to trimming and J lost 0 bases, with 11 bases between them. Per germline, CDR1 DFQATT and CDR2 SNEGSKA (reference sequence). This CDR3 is CSARLQVNTEAFF. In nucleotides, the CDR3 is TGCAGTGCCCGCCTACAAGTGAACACTGAAGCTTTCTTT.

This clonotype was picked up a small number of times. CDR3 sequence (DNA): TGCAGTGCTAGAGCTCTGGGGGGGACCCAGTACTTC. It yields the protein CSARALGGTQYF. V gene TRBV20-1 combines with J gene TRBJ2-5; a weak D match, TRBD2 (6 bases). The V and J ends lost 1 base and 7 bases respectively, with 10 bases between them. The CDR3 totals 12 residues. The V gene's germline CDR1 is DFQATT and CDR2 SNEGSKA (reference sequence).

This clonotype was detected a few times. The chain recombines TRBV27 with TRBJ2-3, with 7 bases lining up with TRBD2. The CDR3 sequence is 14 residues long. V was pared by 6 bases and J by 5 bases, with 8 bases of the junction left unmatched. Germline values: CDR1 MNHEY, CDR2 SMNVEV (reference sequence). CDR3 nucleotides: TGTGCCAGCAGCCCAGGGAGGGGAGGAGATACGCAGTATTTT. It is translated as CASSPGRGGDTQYF.

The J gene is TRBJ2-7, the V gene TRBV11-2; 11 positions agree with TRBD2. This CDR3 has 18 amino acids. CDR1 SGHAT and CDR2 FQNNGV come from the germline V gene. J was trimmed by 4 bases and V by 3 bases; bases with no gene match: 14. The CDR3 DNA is TGTGCCAGCAGCTTGGGGGGGTTCGGTAGCGGGAGGGGGTACGAGCAGTACTTC. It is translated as CASSLGGFGSGRGYEQYF.